The 18 T cell receptor beta chains below all came from one sample that was sequenced in a study of vaccination effects on CD4 cells after COVID-19. Culturing for about 9 days preceded CD4+ T cell isolation. Their specific antigens are unknown. The data were produced by immunoSEQ multiplex PCR, yet TCRdb's version contains in-frame clones alone and is incomplete. The sample contains around 40,000 clones, about 65% of which appear only once. The sample here was CD4+ T cells from PBMCs cultured without peptide, taken before COVID-19 vaccination. These receptors were obtained from a human donor who received a COVID-19 vaccine.

This clone was seen only a few times. The rearrangement joins TRBV5-1 to TRBJ1-1, with 7 bases aligning to TRBD1. V was pared by 3 bases and J by 8 bases, with 13 bases of the junction left unmatched. CDR1 SGHRS and CDR2 YFSETQ come from the germline V gene. This CDR3 region has 15 residues. The CDR3 DNA reads as TGCGCCAGCAGCTCCCCTCCTACAGGGGTGGTCGAAGCTTTCTTT. Protein sequence: CASSSPPTGVVEAFF.

The count of this clone is one. The V call is TRBV27, the J call TRBJ2-3, with D possibly matching TRBD2 (7 bases). Per the germline V gene, CDR1 is MNHEY and CDR2 is SMNVEV (reference sequence). CDR3 size: 14 residues. V was pared by 6 bases and J by 8 bases, with 18 bases between. CDR3 sequence reads: CASRNRGGVLTQYF. Written as DNA, the CDR3 is TGTGCCAGCAGGAATAGGGGGGGGGTGCTTACGCAGTATTTT.

J is TRBJ1-5 and V is TRBV19, with D possibly matching TRBD1 (5 bases). The CDR3 consists of 13 residues. Trimming removed 8 bases at V and 4 bases at J, with 12 bases between. From germline, CDR1 is LNHDA and CDR2 SQIVND (reference sequence). CDR3 sequence (DNA): TGTGCCAGTTCGCAGGGCCTTAATCAGCCCCAGCATTTT. Protein sequence: CASSQGLNQPQHF. Drawing the rest from reference TRBV19 and TRBJ1-5, the complete variable domain is DGGITQSPKYLFRKEGQNVTLSCEQNLNHDAMYWYRQDPGQGLRLIYYSQIVNDFQKGDIAEGYSVSREKKESFPLTVTSAQKNPTAFYLCASSQGLNQPQHFGDGTRLSIL.

This clone is a singleton in its sample. The V call is TRBV7-8, the J call TRBJ2-7; possibly TRBD1 or TRBD2 for D (5 bases each). The CDR3 is 14 amino acids. Germline CDR1 reads SGHVS; CDR2 reads FQNEAQ. Deletions cut 2 bases from V and 0 bases from J, with 8 bases between. The DNA of the CDR3 is TGTGCCAGCAGCTTATCCGGGGCCTCCTACGAGCAGTACTTC. It encodes CASSLSGASYEQYF.

The rearrangement joins TRBV2 to TRBJ2-5; D gene uncertain. This CDR3 is built from 14 residues. The V gene lost 1 base and the J gene lost 2 bases, with 8 bases spanning the gap. Germline V gene data show CDR1 as SNHLY and CDR2 as FYNNEI. The CDR3 nucleotides are TGTGCCAGCAGTGAAGTGTTGGAGCAAGAGACCCAGTACTTC. It encodes CASSEVLEQETQYF.

The chain recombines TRBV7-2 with TRBJ2-5; D gene unclear. This CDR3 comprises 15 residues. CDR1 and CDR2 (germline): SGHTA, FQGNSA. V gave up 5 bases and J gave up 5 bases, with 18 bases separating them. The CDR3 bases are TGTGCCAGCAGCAAAAACTCCGGTGAGAAGGAGACCCAGTACTTC. Translated, it gives CASSKNSGEKETQYF.

The rearrangement joins TRBV3-1 (or the pseudogene TRBV3-2) to TRBJ2-5, with D unresolved. Germline CDR1 reads LGHDT; CDR2 reads YNNKEL (reference sequence). The CDR3 contains 14 residues. V lost 4 bases and J 4 bases, leaving 13 bases between the germline ends. CDR3 DNA sequence: TGTGCCAGCAGCCTTCCATCCTCGTTAGAGACCCAGTACTTC. Encoded protein: CASSLPSSLETQYF.

This clone was found a few times. The chain combines TRBV5-1 with TRBJ2-1, with unresolved D. Trimming removed 5 bases from V and 0 bases from J, with 6 bases in between. The CDR3 is 13 residues long. Per the germline V gene, CDR1 is SGHRS and CDR2 is YFSETQ. This CDR3 is CASSSPSYNEQFF. Written as DNA, the CDR3 is TGCGCCAGCAGTTCTCCCTCCTACAATGAGCAGTTCTTC.

The chain is built from TRBV3-1 (or the pseudogene TRBV3-2) and TRBJ1-2, with D hard to call. Between the trimmed V and J ends, which lost 2 bases and 0 bases, there was a span of 19 bases. CDR1 is LGHDT, CDR2 YNNKEL, per germline (reference sequence). This CDR3 comprises 18 residues. In DNA form, the CDR3 reads TGTGCCAGCAGCCAAAATTCCCGACCCAGCAATCCTAACTATGGCTACACCTTC. Amino acid sequence: CASSQNSRPSNPNYGYTF.

This clone was found a few times. This chain joins TRBV10-3 and TRBJ2-3, with TRBD1 matching over 7 bases. CDR1 ENHRY and CDR2 SYGVKD come from the germline V gene. The CDR3 has 14 residues. The J segment lost 11 bases and the V segment lost 6 bases, leaving 14 bases of the junction unmatched. CDR3 sequence (DNA): TGTGCCATCAGCGAAAGTTTACAGGGGACGGGGCAGTATTTT. This gives the protein CAISESLQGTGQYF.

This chain uses TRBV3-1 (or the pseudogene TRBV3-2) with TRBJ2-1; TRBD2 agrees at 7 bases. V shed 2 bases, J shed 9 bases, and the junction held 10 bases outside the gene matches. CDR1 LGHDT and CDR2 YNNKEL come from the germline V gene (reference sequence). The CDR3 extends over 15 amino acids. The CDR3 region has the DNA TGTGCCAGCAGCCAAAGCCCCACTAGCGATGGTGAGCAGTTCTTC. Protein product: CASSQSPTSDGEQFF.

This clone was seen a single time. The gene calls are TRBV12-5 and TRBJ2-3; 7 bases match TRBD2. The CDR3 is 14 amino acids. Germline assignment: CDR1 LGHNT and CDR2 FRNRAP. Trimming removed 8 bases from V and 2 bases from J; junction bases left unmatched: 7. CDR3 sequence (DNA): TGTGCTAGTAAGACTAGCTGGAACACAGATACGCAGTATTTT. Protein product: CASKTSWNTDTQYF.

This clone was recorded a few times. The chain recombines TRBV7-9 with TRBJ1-5; a possible D gene is TRBD1 (6 bases). Germline V lookup: CDR1 SEHNR, CDR2 FQNEAQ (reference sequence). Trimming removed 3 bases from V and 4 bases from J, with 13 bases in between. The CDR3 has 15 amino acids. CDR3 nucleotides: TGTGCCAGCAGCTTGGCAGGGGCATCGAATCAGCCCCAGCATTTT. Protein sequence: CASSLAGASNQPQHF.

The rearrangement uses TRBV7-7 and TRBJ1-2, with TRBD1 as a possible D gene (5 bases). CDR1 is SSHAT and CDR2 is FNYEAQ in the germline V gene (reference sequence). The CDR3 is made up of 14 amino acids. Trimming stripped 2 bases from V and 2 bases from J, with 9 bases between. CDR3 DNA: TGTGCCAGCAGCTTAAGGGGCTCAAACTATGGCTACACCTTC. Protein: CASSLRGSNYGYTF.

The gene calls are TRBV30 and TRBJ1-1; TRBD1 aligns across 7 bases. Germline loops: CDR1 GTSNPN, CDR2 SVGIG (reference sequence). The CDR3 has 14 residues. Unmatched junction bases numbered 3, after V lost 2 bases and J lost 0 bases. The CDR3 bases are TGTGCCTGGAGTAAGGACAGGCTGAACACTGAAGCTTTCTTT. Protein: CAWSKDRLNTEAFF.

The chain combines TRBV14 with TRBJ2-1; the D call may be TRBD1 or TRBD2 (5 bases each). From germline, CDR1 is SGHDN and CDR2 FVKESK. CDR3 length equals 16 residues. Trimming took off 4 bases at V and 4 bases at J, with 17 bases between the two ends. The CDR3 nucleotides read TGTGCCAGCAGCCCCCTCCGGTGGGACGGATACAATGAGCAGTTCTTC. Translating it yields CASSPLRWDGYNEQFF. The variable domain in full, with the rest retrieved from reference TRBV14 and TRBJ2-1, is EAGVTQFPSHSVIEKGQTVTLRCDPISGHDNLYWYRRVMGKEIKFLLHFVKESKQDESGMPNNRFLAERTGGTYSTLKVQPAELEDSGVYFCASSPLRWDGYNEQFFGPGTRLTVL.

This chain connects TRBV19 to TRBJ2-1, with 8 bases lining up with TRBD1. This CDR3 has 15 amino acids. Trimming removed 6 bases from V and 5 bases from J; junction bases left unmatched: 9. CDR1 is LNHDA, CDR2 SQIVND, per germline (reference sequence). The CDR3 DNA reads TGTGCCAGTAGAGAGGGGGACAGGCCCCACAATGAGCAGTTCTTC. This gives the protein CASREGDRPHNEQFF.

The chain is built from TRBV7-9 and TRBJ1-1; D is ambiguous. The CDR3 totals 15 residues. Germline V lookup: CDR1 SEHNR, CDR2 FQNEAQ (reference sequence). Trimming left V 5 bases short and J 1 base short, with 14 bases between. CDR3 DNA sequence: TGTGCCAGCAGCAACGGACCGAGGGAGAACACTGAAGCTTTCTTT. It translates to CASSNGPRENTEAFF.